Reported below is one T cell receptor beta chain. No antigen is known for it. This record comes from a study of shared clonotypes between healthy human individuals. Broader study findings: Only a few donors were included, so the genetic and exposure-history diversity represented was limited. Clonotype sharing levels among donors were expected to vary with sequencing depth. Clonotypes shared by all four donors outscored non-shared clonotypes in generation probability.

The germline V gene has CDR1 SGHVS and CDR2 FNYEAQ. The V end lost 0 bases, the J end lost 3 bases, and 16 bases lay between the germline ends. CDR3 length: 17 amino acids. Deep-level settings were used for running the assay. Sequencing used immunoSEQ multiplex PCR; TCRdb keeps in-frame clones, though not all of them. The data hold over a million clones, with roughly 80% observed a single time. The specimen was memory CD4+ T cells sorted from blood. The sample's subset: CD45RA-negative fraction. The chain links TRBV7-6 to TRBJ2-3; weak D call: TRBD2 (6 bases). This sequence originates from a man aged 18 to 35 in good health. CDR3: CASSLAPIGRSTDTQYF. The DNA of the CDR3 is TGTGCCAGCAGCTTAGCGCCAATTGGGAGGAGTACAGATACGCAGTATTTT.